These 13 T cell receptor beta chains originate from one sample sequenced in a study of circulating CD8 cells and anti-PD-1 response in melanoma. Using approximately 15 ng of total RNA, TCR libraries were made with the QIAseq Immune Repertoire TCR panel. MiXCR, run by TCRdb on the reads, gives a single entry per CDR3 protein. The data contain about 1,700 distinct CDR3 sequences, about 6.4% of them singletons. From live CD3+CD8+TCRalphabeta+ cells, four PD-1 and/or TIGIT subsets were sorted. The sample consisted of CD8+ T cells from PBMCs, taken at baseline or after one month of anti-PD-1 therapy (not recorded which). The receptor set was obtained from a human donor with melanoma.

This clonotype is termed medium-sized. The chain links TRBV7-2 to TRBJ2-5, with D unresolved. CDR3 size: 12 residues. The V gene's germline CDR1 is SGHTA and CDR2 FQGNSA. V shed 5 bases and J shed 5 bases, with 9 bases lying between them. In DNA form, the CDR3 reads TGTGCCAGCAGCCCCAAAGTGGAGACCCAGTACTTC. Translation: CASSPKVETQYF.

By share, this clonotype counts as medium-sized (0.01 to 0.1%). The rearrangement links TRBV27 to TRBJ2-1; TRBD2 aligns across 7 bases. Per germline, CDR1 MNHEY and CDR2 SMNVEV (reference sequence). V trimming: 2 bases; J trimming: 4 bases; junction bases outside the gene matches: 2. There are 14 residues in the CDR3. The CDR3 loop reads CASSLGGGYNEQFF. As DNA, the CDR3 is TGTGCCAGCAGTTTAGGGGGGGGTTACAATGAGCAGTTCTTC.

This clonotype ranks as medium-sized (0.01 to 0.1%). CDR3 residues: CSVGTGSDEQFF. The CDR3 nucleotides are TGCAGCGTAGGGACAGGGAGCGATGAGCAGTTCTTC. The gene calls are TRBV29-1 and TRBJ2-1, with 9 nucleotides matching TRBD1. The CDR3 length is 12 residues. Germline V CDR1 and CDR2: SQVTM, ANQGSEA. V was clipped by 6 bases and J by 8 bases; unmatched bases: 5.

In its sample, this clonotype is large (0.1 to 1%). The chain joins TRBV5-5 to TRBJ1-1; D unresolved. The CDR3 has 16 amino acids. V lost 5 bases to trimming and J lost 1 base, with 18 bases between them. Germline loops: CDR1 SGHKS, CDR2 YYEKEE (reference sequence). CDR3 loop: CASRLSRIRANTEAFF. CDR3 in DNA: TGTGCCAGCAGGTTGTCAAGGATCCGAGCGAACACTGAAGCTTTCTTT.

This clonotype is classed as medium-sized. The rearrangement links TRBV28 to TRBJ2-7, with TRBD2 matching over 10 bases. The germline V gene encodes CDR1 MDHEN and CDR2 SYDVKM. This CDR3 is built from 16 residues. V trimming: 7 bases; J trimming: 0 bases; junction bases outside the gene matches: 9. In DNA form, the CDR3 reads TGTGCCAGCAAACAACTGGGACTAGCGTACTCCTACGAGCAGTACTTC. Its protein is CASKQLGLAYSYEQYF.

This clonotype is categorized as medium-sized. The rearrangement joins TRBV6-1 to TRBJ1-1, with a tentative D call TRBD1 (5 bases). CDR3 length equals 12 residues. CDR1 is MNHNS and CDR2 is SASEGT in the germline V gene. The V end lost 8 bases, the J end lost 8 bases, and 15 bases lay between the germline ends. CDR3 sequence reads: CASFKGRLEAFF. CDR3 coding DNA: TGTGCCAGCTTTAAGGGGCGGTTAGAAGCTTTCTTT.

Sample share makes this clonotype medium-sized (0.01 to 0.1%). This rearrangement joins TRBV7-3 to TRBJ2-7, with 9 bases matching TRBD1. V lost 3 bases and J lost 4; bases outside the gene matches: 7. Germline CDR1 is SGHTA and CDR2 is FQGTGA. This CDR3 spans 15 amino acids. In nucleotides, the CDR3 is TGTGCCAGCAGCTTCGGGACAGGGCAGAGGTACGAGCAGTACTTC. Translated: CASSFGTGQRYEQYF.

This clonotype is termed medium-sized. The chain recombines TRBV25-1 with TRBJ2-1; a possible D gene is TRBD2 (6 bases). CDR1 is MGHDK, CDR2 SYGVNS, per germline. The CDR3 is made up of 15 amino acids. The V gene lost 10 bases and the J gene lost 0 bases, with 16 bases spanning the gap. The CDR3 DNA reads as TGTGCCATTTCGCTCCCCGGGAGCTCCTACAATGAGCAGTTCTTC. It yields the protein CAISLPGSSYNEQFF.

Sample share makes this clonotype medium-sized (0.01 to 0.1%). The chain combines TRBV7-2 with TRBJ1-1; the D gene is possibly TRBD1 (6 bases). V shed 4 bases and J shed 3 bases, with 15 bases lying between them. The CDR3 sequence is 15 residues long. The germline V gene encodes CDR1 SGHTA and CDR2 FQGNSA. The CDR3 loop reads CASSSRQAAHTEAFF. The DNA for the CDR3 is TGTGCCAGCAGCTCCAGACAGGCGGCTCACACTGAAGCTTTCTTT.

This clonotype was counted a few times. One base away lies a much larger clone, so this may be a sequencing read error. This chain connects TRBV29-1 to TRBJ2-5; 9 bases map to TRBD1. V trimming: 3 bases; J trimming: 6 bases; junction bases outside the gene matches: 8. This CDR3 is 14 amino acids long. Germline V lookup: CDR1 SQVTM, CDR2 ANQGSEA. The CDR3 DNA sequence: TGCAGCGTTGATTGGGGACAGGGTATTAAGACCCAGTACTTC. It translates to CSVDWGQGIKTQYF.

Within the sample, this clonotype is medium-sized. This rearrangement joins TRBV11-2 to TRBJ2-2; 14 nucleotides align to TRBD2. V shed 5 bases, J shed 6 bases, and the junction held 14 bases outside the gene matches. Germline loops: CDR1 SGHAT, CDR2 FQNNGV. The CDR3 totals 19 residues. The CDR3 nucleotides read TGTGCCAGCAGCCCTCGGACTAGCGGGAGGATTTTATGGGCCGGGGAGCTGTTTTTT. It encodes CASSPRTSGRILWAGELFF.

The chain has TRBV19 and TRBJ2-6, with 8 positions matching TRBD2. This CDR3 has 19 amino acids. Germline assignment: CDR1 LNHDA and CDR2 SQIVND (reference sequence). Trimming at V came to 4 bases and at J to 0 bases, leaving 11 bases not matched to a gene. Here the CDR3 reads CASSTEREPSNSGANVLTF. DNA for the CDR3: TGTGCCAGTAGTACCGAGCGGGAGCCCTCAAACTCTGGGGCCAACGTCCTGACTTTC.

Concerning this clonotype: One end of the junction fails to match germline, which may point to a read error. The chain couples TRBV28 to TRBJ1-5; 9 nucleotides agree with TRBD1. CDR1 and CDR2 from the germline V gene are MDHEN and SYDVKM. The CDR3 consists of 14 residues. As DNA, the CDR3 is TGCGCCAGCTCCGGGACAGGGAACAATCAGCCCCGGCATTTT. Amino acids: CASSGTGNNQPRHF.